The rows below give T cell receptor beta chains drawn from one sample of a study of shared clonotypes between healthy human individuals. Method: immunoSEQ multiplex PCR; TCRdb's copy keeps in-frame clones and lacks some. The table lists 2 million to 2.5 million clones, around 92% of them singletons. Source material: naive CD4+ T cells from PBMCs. These receptors all come from a man younger than 35 in good health. Some clones in this sample may be carry-over from other donors' samples. Each CDR3 is given with its conserved first and last residue. Fields, in order: J gene, D gene, clone size, V gene, CDR3 protein, CDR3 DNA. A D gene is named only where the DNA matches it firmly. Part of the rows lack a size; the others show once, few, many or a class for expanded clones.

>TRBJ2-2|TRBD1|.|TRBV7-3
CASSLGQGNGELFF
TGTGCCAGCAGCTTAGGACAGGGGAACGGGGAGCTGTTTTTT
>TRBJ2-2|.|.|TRBV7-2
CASSLGVDTGELFF
TGTGCCAGCAGCTTAGGTGTGGACACCGGGGAGCTGTTTTTT
>TRBJ2-7|TRBD2|.|TRBV5-5
CASSLPAVASGIKQYF
TGTGCCAGCAGCTTGCCCGCCGTGGCTAGCGGGATCAAGCAGTACTTC
>TRBJ2-2|.|.|TRBV29-1
CSGQNTGELFF
TGCAGCGGACAGAACACCGGGGAGCTGTTTTTT
>TRBJ2-5|TRBD2|.|TRBV18
CASSPPGAGVGETQYF
TGTGCCAGCTCACCACCGGGAGCGGGAGTTGGAGAGACCCAGTACTTC
>TRBJ1-4|.|few|TRBV14
CASSQGARASDEKLFF
TGTGCCAGCAGCCAAGGGGCACGGGCCTCCGATGAAAAACTGTTTTTT
>TRBJ2-5|.|.|TRBV6-1
CASSENSETQYF
TGTGCCAGCAGTGAAAATTCAGAGACCCAGTACTTC
>TRBJ2-1|.|.|TRBV5-1
CASSSQGSEQFF
TGCGCCAGCAGCTCTCAGGGTAGTGAGCAGTTCTTC
>TRBJ2-3|TRBD1|.|TRBV10-3
CATKLDRSTDTQYF
TGTGCCACGAAATTGGACAGGAGCACAGATACGCAGTATTTT
>TRBJ1-1|.|.|TRBV29-1
CSAGWSLATEAFF
TGCAGCGCGGGGTGGAGTCTTGCCACTGAAGCTTTCTTT
>TRBJ1-5|.|once|TRBV27
CASSLWQGHQPQHF
TGTGCCAGCAGTTTATGGCAGGGCCATCAGCCCCAGCATTTT
>TRBJ1-5|.|few|TRBV7-2
CASSSRRGSNQPQHF
TGTGCCAGCAGCTCTCGCAGGGGTAGCAATCAGCCCCAGCATTTT
>TRBJ2-5|TRBD2|.|TRBV7-3
CASSPASGRAWETQYF
TGTGCCAGCAGCCCGGCTAGCGGGAGGGCCTGGGAGACCCAGTACTTC
>TRBJ2-2|.|.|TRBV6-4
CASSVKDTGELFF
TGTGCCAGCAGTGTCAAGGATACCGGGGAGCTGTTTTTT
>TRBJ1-1|.|.|TRBV7-8
CASSLVGGDTEAFF
TGTGCCAGCAGCTTAGTTGGCGGGGACACTGAAGCTTTCTTT
>TRBJ1-5|.|.|TRBV30
CAWSVSTWDQPQHF
TGTGCCTGGAGTGTTAGCACTTGGGATCAGCCCCAGCATTTT
>TRBJ2-2|.|.|TRBV18
CASSRAVQRSGELFF
TGTGCCAGCTCCCGAGCCGTACAGCGGTCCGGGGAGCTGTTTTTT
>TRBJ2-2|.|.|TRBV7-8
CASSRGWSSMNTGELFF
TGTGCCAGCAGCCGTGGGTGGTCATCCATGAACACCGGGGAGCTGTTTTTT
>TRBJ1-5|.|.|TRBV29-1
CSVSYLGDSNQPQHF
TGCAGCGTCAGCTACTTGGGGGATAGCAATCAGCCCCAGCATTTT
>TRBJ2-5|.|.|TRBV18
CASSPLLETQYF
TGTGCCAGCTCACCACTTTTAGAGACCCAGTACTTC
>TRBJ2-7|.|.|TRBV6-5
CASSYSGGSYEQYF
TGTGCCAGCAGTTACTCCGGCGGCTCCTACGAGCAGTACTTC
>TRBJ2-2|.|.|TRBV19
CASAAFHPGELFF
TGTGCCAGTGCGGCCTTTCACCCCGGGGAGCTGTTTTTT
>TRBJ2-7|.|once|TRBV14
CASSQVYGGSEQYF
TGTGCCAGCAGCCAAGTTTACGGGGGCAGCGAGCAGTACTTC
>TRBJ2-1|.|once|TRBV27
CASSFLANEQFF
TGTGCCAGCAGTTTTCTGGCGAATGAGCAGTTCTTC
>TRBJ1-1|TRBD1|.|TRBV6-5
CASSWRQGRTEAFF
TGTGCCAGCAGTTGGCGACAGGGGAGGACTGAAGCTTTCTTT
>TRBJ2-3|.|.|TRBV2
CASNRANTQYF
TGTGCCAGCAATAGGGCAAATACGCAGTATTTT
>TRBJ2-7|.|.|TRBV6-5
CASIRTTEPREQYF
TGTGCCAGCATTAGGACGACAGAACCTCGAGAGCAGTACTTC
>TRBJ1-5|.|.|TRBV18
CASSGQRSNQPQHF
TGTGCCAGCTCAGGACAACGTAGCAATCAGCCCCAGCATTTT
>TRBJ1-1|TRBD1|.|TRBV28
CASNIDRVNTEAFF
TGTGCCAGCAACATTGACAGGGTGAACACTGAAGCTTTCTTT